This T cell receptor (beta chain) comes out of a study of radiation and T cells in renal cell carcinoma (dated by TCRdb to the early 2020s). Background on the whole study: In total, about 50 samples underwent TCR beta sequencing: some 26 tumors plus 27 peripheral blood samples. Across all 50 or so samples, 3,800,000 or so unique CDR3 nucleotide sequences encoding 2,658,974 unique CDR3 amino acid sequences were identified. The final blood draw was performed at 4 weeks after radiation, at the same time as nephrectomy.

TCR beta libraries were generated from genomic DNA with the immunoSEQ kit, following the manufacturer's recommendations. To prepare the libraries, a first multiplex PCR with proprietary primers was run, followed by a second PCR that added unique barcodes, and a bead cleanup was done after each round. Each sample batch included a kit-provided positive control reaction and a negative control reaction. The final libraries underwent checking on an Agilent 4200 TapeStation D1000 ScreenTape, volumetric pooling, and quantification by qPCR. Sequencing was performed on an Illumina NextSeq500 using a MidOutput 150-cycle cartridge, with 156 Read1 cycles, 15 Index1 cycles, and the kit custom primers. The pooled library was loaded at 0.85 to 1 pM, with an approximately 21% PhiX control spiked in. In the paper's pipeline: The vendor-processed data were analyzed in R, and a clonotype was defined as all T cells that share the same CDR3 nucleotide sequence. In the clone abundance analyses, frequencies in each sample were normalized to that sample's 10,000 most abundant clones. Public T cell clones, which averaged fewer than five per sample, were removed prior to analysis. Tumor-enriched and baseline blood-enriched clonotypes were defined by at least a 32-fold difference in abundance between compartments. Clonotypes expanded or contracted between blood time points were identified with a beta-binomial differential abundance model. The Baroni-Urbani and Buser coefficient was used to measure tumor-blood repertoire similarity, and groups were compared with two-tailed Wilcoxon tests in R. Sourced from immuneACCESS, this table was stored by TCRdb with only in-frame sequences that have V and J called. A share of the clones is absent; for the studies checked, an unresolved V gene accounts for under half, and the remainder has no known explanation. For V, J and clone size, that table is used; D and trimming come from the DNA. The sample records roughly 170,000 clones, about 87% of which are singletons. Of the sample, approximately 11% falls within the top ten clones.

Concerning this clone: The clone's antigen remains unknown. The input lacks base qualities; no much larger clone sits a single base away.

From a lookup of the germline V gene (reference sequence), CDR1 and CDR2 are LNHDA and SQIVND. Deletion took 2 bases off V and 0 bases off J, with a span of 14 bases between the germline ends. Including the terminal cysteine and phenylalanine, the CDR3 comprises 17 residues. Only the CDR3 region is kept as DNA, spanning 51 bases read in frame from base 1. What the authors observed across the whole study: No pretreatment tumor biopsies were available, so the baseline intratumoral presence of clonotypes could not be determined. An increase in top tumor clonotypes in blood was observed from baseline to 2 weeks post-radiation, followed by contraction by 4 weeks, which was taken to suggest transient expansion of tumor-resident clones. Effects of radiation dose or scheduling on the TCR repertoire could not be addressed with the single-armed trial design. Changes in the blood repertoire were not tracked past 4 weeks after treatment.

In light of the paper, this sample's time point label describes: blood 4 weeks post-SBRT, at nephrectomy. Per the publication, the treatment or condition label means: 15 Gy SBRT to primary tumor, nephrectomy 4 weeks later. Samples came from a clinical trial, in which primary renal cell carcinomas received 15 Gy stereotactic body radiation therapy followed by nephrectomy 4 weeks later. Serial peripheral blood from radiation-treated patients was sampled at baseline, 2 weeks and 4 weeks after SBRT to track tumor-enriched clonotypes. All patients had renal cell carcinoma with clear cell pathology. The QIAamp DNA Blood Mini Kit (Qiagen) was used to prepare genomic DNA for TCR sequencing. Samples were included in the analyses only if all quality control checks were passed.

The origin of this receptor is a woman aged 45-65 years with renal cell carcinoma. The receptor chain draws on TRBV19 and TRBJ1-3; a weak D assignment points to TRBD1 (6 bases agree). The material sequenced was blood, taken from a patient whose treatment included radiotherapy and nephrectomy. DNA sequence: TGTGCCAGTAGTATAACAGGGTTAGTCTTCTCTGGAAACACCATATATTTT. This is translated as CASSITGLVFSGNTIYF.